This T cell receptor (beta chain) was found in a study of blood T cells in healthy people across ages. Study-level findings and limits: For the donors, CMV status was unknown and possibly confounded expanded clonotype changes. The unsorted PBMCs prevented any conclusive comparison of naive versus antigen-experienced cells. Those diversity estimates obtained from one million T cells were thought to be underestimates.

Then a second PCR, running roughly 7 to 11 cycles, was carried out with a sample-barcoded 5' primer and a J-beta primer mix. Each cDNA molecule was tagged by a template-switch adaptor that had 12 random nucleotides. Via MiXCR, TCRdb re-called the 5' RACE reads, giving one row per CDR3 protein. The top ten hold about a sixth of the sample, which has about 780,000 distinct CDR3 sequences, around half seen once. Concerning this clonotype itself: What it recognizes is unknown.

Deletions cut 2 bases from V and 7 bases from J, with 13 bases between. The V gene's germline CDR1 is SGDLS and CDR2 YYNGEE. CDR3 length equals 14 residues. Sequencing was carried out using blood. The TCR sequence derives from a man older than 75 in good health. The chain couples TRBV9 to TRBJ2-1; D is uncertain. The CDR3 coding sequence is TGTGCCAGCAGCGTCTCCCCTCATCGAAATGAGCAGTTCTTC. Its translation: CASSVSPHRNEQFF.